These 10 T cell receptor beta chains share one sample of origin, sequenced in a study of identical twins. Each CDR3 protein gets one entry after TCRdb re-called the 5' RACE reads with MiXCR. The data contain around 650,000 distinct CDR3 sequences, around 7.5% of them singletons. This same sample was also taken into another study, of yellow fever vaccine responses in identical twins.

Specimen: PBMCs. The receptors shown here come from a woman under 30 in good health.

The rearrangement links TRBV7-9 to TRBJ2-1; 8 positions agree with TRBD2. Germline CDR1 SEHNR, CDR2 FQNEAQ (reference sequence). The CDR3 length is 17 residues. Trimming at V came to 5 bases and at J to 6 bases, leaving 15 bases not matched to a gene. CDR3 nucleotide sequence: TGTGCCAGCAGCCCGGGGGGGTCAGGGTTCAAAGGCAATGAGCAGTTCTTC. This translates into CASSPGGSGFKGNEQFF.

This clonotype was counted at least ten times. A junction boundary mismatches the germline segment, possibly from a read error. The rearrangement uses TRBV5-6 and TRBJ1-2, with TRBD1 matching over 7 bases. CDR1 is SGHDT, CDR2 YYEEEE, per germline. The CDR3 loop spans 15 amino acids. CDR3 loop: CASSLVGTANYGYTF. CDR3 DNA sequence: TGTGCCAGCAGCTTGGTTGGGACAGCTAATTATGGCTACACCTTC.

V and J are TRBV28 and TRBJ2-7; D not resolved. Trimming pared 4 bases from V and 2 bases from J, leaving 12 bases between. The CDR3 is made up of 14 amino acids. CDR1 is MDHEN, CDR2 SYDVKM, per germline. The CDR3 DNA reads TGTGCCAGCAGTTCAGGTAACCAACCCTACGAGCAGTACGTC. This gives the protein CASSSGNQPYEQYV.

In this sample, this clonotype turned up a few times. The gene calls are TRBV20-1 and TRBJ2-3; 8 positions agree with TRBD2. The germline CDR1 and CDR2 sequences are DFQATT and SNEGSKA (reference sequence). This CDR3 comprises 14 residues. With 2 bases clipped from V and 2 bases from J, the junction kept 3 bases outside the gene matches. The CDR3: CSARTSGHTDTQYF. The CDR3, as DNA: TGCAGTGCTAGAACTAGCGGACACACAGATACGCAGTATTTT.

This clonotype appeared many times. The gene calls are TRBV6-5 and TRBJ2-1; 9 bases fit TRBD1. Per germline, CDR1 MNHEY and CDR2 SVGAGI. CDR3 length equals 15 residues. With 2 bases clipped from V and 5 bases from J, the junction kept 4 bases outside the gene matches. DNA for the CDR3: TGTGCCAGCAGTTACCACGGGACAGGGCACAATGAGCAGTTCTTC. Amino acid sequence: CASSYHGTGHNEQFF.

This clonotype has more than one count but fewer than ten. V gene TRBV12-3 or TRBV12-4 combines with J gene TRBJ2-5; 10 nucleotides align to TRBD2. The CDR3 loop spans 15 amino acids. After removal of 7 bases from V and 5 bases from J, the junction contained 10 bases not matched to a gene. CDR3 in DNA: TGTGCCAGCAACATAGCGGGGGGCCCCTCGGAGACCCAGTACTTC. Translation gives CASNIAGGPSETQYF.

This clonotype appeared a few times. The J gene is TRBJ2-2, the V gene TRBV2, with no clear D. Deletions cut 6 bases from V and 7 bases from J, with 15 bases between. The germline gives CDR1 SNHLY, CDR2 FYNNEI. The CDR3 is 14 amino acids. The chain's CDR3 is CASRGISYSGELFF. The CDR3 DNA sequence: TGTGCCAGCAGGGGGATCTCCTACAGCGGGGAGCTGTTTTTT.

This clonotype was observed at least ten times. The rearrangement joins TRBV2 to TRBJ2-4; D remains unclear. Trimming shortened V by 5 bases and J by 8 bases, and 10 bases separated the two germline ends. This CDR3 is built from 12 residues. Germline CDR1 reads SNHLY; CDR2 reads FYNNEI. Here the CDR3 DNA reads TGTGCCAGCAGTCTGCAGGTGGACATTCAGTACTTC. Residues: CASSLQVDIQYF.

At least ten counts were recorded for this clonotype. The chain joins TRBV24-1 to TRBJ2-3; TRBD2 matches 10 bases. V trimming: 0 bases; J trimming: 6 bases; junction bases outside the gene matches: 2. The CDR3 is made up of 15 amino acids. From germline, CDR1 is KGHDR and CDR2 SFDVKD. CDR3 residues: CATSDLTSGADTQYF. In nucleotides, the CDR3 is TGTGCCACCAGTGATTTGACTAGCGGGGCGGATACGCAGTATTTT.

This clonotype was seen only a few times. The V call is TRBV2, the J call TRBJ1-1; perhaps TRBD1 as D (5 bases). The V gene's germline CDR1 is SNHLY and CDR2 FYNNEI. The germline V and J ends were trimmed by 6 bases and 7 bases, with 15 bases remaining between them. The CDR3 runs to 13 residues. CDR3 nucleotide sequence: TGTGCCAGCAGCCCGGGACGACGAGTTGAAGCTTTCTTT. As protein: CASSPGRRVEAFF.